This T cell receptor (beta chain) came from a study of metastatic and nonmetastatic thyroid tumors. No treatment had been given to any patient before thyroid surgery. In the authors' methods: Differences in CDR3 between clinicopathological groups were drawn on to build a classifier intended to discriminate distant-metastatic papillary thyroid cancer patients. TCRdb called clones again from the PCR reads with MiXCR. V and J calls and clone size were set by TCRdb, not the authors. The sample records about 38,000 clones, about 26% being singletons. Material: blood. The sequence came from a male donor with papillary thyroid cancer or a benign thyroid nodule (not recorded which). Some clones in this sample may be carry-over from other donors' samples.

Here the CDR3 reads CASSVDGGGTEAFF. The CDR3 nucleotides read TGTGCCAGCTCAGTCGACGGAGGGGGCACTGAAGCTTTCTTT. This chain joins TRBV18 and TRBJ1-1; TRBD1 might be the D (6 bases). CDR3 size: 14 residues. V dropped 5 bases and J dropped 4 bases, with 14 bases sitting between them. CDR1 is KGHSH, CDR2 LQKENI, per germline.